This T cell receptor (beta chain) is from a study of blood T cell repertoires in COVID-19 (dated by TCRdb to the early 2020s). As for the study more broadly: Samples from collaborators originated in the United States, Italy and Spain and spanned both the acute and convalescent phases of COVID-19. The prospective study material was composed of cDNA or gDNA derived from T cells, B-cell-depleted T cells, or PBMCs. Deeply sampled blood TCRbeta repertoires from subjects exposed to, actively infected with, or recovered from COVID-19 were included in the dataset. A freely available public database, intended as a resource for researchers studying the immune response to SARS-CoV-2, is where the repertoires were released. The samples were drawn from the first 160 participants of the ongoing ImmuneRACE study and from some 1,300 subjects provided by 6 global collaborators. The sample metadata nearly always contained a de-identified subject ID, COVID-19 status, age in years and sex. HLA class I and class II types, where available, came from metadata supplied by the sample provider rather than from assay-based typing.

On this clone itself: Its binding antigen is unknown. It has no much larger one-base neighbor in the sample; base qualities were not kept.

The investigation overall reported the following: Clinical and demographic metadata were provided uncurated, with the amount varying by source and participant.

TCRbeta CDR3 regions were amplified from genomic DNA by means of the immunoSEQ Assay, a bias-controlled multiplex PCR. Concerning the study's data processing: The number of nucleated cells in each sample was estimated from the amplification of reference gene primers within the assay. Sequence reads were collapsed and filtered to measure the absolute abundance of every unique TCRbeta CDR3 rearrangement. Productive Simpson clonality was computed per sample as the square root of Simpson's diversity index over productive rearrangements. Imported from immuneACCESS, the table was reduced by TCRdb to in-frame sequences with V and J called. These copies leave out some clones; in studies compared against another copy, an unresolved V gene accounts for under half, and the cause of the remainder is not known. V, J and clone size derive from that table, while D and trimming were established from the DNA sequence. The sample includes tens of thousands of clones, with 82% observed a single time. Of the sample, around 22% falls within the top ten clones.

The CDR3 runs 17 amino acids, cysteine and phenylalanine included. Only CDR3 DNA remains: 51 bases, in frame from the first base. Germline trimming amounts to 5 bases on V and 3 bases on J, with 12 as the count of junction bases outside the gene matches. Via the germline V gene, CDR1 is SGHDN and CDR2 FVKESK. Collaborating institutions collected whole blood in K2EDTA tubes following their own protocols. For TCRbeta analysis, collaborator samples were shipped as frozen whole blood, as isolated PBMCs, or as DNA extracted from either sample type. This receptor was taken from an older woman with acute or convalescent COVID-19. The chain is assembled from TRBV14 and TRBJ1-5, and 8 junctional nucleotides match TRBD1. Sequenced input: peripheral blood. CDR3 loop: CASSTYRDRTYNQPQHF. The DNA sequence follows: TGTGCCAGCAGCACTTACCGGGACAGGACTTACAATCAGCCCCAGCATTTT.